This T cell receptor beta chain is from a study of T cells in localized non-small cell lung cancer. Points from the study as a whole: Across samples, adjacent lung featured a median 57 of the top 100 tumor clones. Uninvolved adjacent lung showed the highest T cell clonality, exceeding tumor.

To note about this clone: As yet, its antigen is unknown.

The table came from immunoSEQ multiplex PCR; TCRdb's copy has only in-frame clones and leaves some out. The sample has about 64,000 clones; roughly 80% are singletons. Looked up from germline, CDR1 is LGHNA and CDR2 is YNFKEQ. V lost 0 bases to trimming and J lost 0 bases, with 6 bases between them. The CDR3 covers 15 residues. This chain joins TRBV4-2 and TRBJ1-5; D gene ambiguous. Sequences were derived from PBMCs, sampled before any cancer treatment. The receptor was isolated from a man aged 40 to 70 with stage II lung adenocarcinoma. CDR3 in amino acids: CASSQEGNSNQPQHF. Here the CDR3 DNA reads TGTGCCAGCAGCCAAGAGGGGAATAGCAATCAGCCCCAGCATTTT.